Presented here are 19 T cell receptor beta chains from one specimen sequenced in a study of T cell responses to AZD1222 COVID-19 vaccine. Profiled with immunoSEQ multiplex PCR; TCRdb holds only in-frame clones, not every one. The sample includes 200,000 to 250,000 clones, roughly 94% seen only once; the top ten take 1.7%. The sample in question was peripheral blood, obtained 28 days after the second dose of the MenACWY control vaccine. Receptors originate from an adult who received the MenACWY meningococcal vaccine as a control.

The V call is TRBV6-6, the J call TRBJ2-7; 7 bases are a match to TRBD2. This CDR3 is 16 amino acids long. Germline V CDR1 and CDR2: MNHNY, SVGAGI (reference sequence). The V and J ends lost 6 bases and 6 bases, in that order; junction bases with no gene match: 17. The CDR3 spells CASSPPLSGTLPEQYF. The CDR3 coding sequence is TGTGCCAGCAGCCCCCCCCTAAGCGGGACCTTACCCGAGCAGTACTTC.

The chain has TRBV11-1 and TRBJ2-7; D gene uncertain. The V and J ends lost 1 base and 2 bases respectively, with 9 bases between them. CDR3 length: 14 residues. The germline V gene encodes CDR1 SGHAT and CDR2 FQDESV (reference sequence). The CDR3, as DNA: TGTGCCAGCAGCTTAGGTGACACCGCCTACGAGCAGTACTTC. Protein sequence: CASSLGDTAYEQYF.

V and J are TRBV30 and TRBJ1-1, with 9 bases lining up with TRBD1. This CDR3 contains 11 residues. J lost 8 bases, V lost 3 bases, and 1 base had no gene match. The germline CDR1 and CDR2 sequences are GTSNPN and SVGIG (reference sequence). The CDR3 loop is CAWRGQGEAFF. In nucleotides, the CDR3 is TGTGCCTGGAGAGGACAGGGGGAAGCTTTCTTT.

The J gene is TRBJ1-4, the V gene TRBV2; 9 positions agree with TRBD1. The CDR3 has 15 residues. Germline V gives CDR1 SNHLY, CDR2 FYNNEI. Losses at the gene ends were 5 bases for V and 8 bases for J; bases not matched to a gene: 9. CDR3 residues: CASSKDRGNGEKLFF. The CDR3 nucleotides are TGTGCCAGCAGTAAGGACAGGGGTAATGGGGAAAAACTGTTTTTT.

The chain links TRBV5-4 to TRBJ2-3, with D tentatively TRBD2 (6 bases). Trimming took 4 bases from V and 6 from J, leaving 18 bases between them. Germline CDR1 reads SGHNT; CDR2 reads YYREEE (reference sequence). The CDR3 is made up of 15 amino acids. CDR3 sequence reads: CASSEGTLPGDTQYF. CDR3 nucleotide sequence: TGTGCCAGCAGCGAGGGGACTCTTCCAGGGGATACGCAGTATTTT.

This clone was observed once. The J gene is TRBJ1-4, the V gene TRBV5-6; 10 nucleotides match TRBD1. The CDR3 runs 16 residues. The J segment lost 2 bases and the V segment lost 3 bases, leaving 4 bases of the junction unmatched. Germline V lookup: CDR1 SGHDT, CDR2 YYEEEE. The CDR3 sequence: CASSWWTGGTNEKLFF. The CDR3 DNA reads TGTGCCAGCAGCTGGTGGACAGGGGGTACTAATGAAAAACTGTTTTTT.

The rearrangement links TRBV12-3 or TRBV12-4 to TRBJ1-2; maybe TRBD1 (5 bases). V was shortened by 1 base and J by 5 bases, with 8 bases between the two germline ends. CDR3 length: 13 amino acids. Here the CDR3 reads CASSLEGSYGYTF. CDR3 bases: TGTGCCAGCAGTTTAGAGGGGTCTTATGGCTACACCTTC.

The rearrangement links TRBV12-3 or TRBV12-4 to TRBJ1-4; D uncertain. V dropped 3 bases and J dropped 12 bases, with 8 bases sitting between them. The CDR3 totals 11 residues. CDR3 coding DNA: TGTGCCAGCAGTTTTAGGCAGGAACTGTTTTTT. It yields the protein CASSFRQELFF.

This sequence joins TRBV6-2 or TRBV6-3 and TRBJ2-7; D remains ambiguous. This CDR3 is built from 11 residues. V lost 6 bases and J lost 3, with 6 bases in between. Germline-derived CDR1 and CDR2 are MNHEY and SVGEGT. CDR3 bases: TGTGCCAGCAGCCTTAACTACGAGCAGTACTTC. It is translated as CASSLNYEQYF.

This chain joins TRBV5-4 and TRBJ2-7, with D tentatively TRBD1 (5 bases). Germline CDR1 and CDR2: SGHNT and YYREEE (reference sequence). V was cut by 0 bases and J by 4 bases, with 17 bases left in between. The CDR3 is 16 residues long. The CDR3 protein is CASSLANIQGVYEQYF. The CDR3 nucleotides read TGTGCCAGCAGCTTGGCAAATATTCAGGGTGTGTACGAGCAGTACTTC. The whole variable domain, filled in from reference TRBV5-4 and TRBJ2-7, reads ETGVTQSPTHLIKTRGQQVTLRCSSQSGHNTVSWYQQALGQGPQFIFQYYREEENGRGNFPPRFSGLQFPNYSSELNVNALELDDSALYLCASSLANIQGVYEQYFGPGTRLTVT.

The chain couples TRBV30 to TRBJ1-2; maybe TRBD1 (5 bases). CDR1 is GTSNPN and CDR2 is SVGIG in the germline V gene (reference sequence). This CDR3 has 13 residues. The V end lost 2 bases, the J end lost 6 bases, and 13 bases lay between the germline ends. The CDR3 DNA follows: TGTGCCTGGAGTCTCCCGGGGGGAGATGGCTACACCTTC. Its translation: CAWSLPGGDGYTF.

J is TRBJ1-4 and V is TRBV7-9, with D unclear. Deletions cut 2 bases from V and 11 bases from J, with 6 bases between. Germline-derived CDR1 and CDR2 are SEHNR and FQNEAQ (reference sequence). This CDR3 has 11 amino acids. The CDR3 coding sequence is TGTGCCAGCAGCTTACTTGGGAAACTGTTTTTT. Translating it yields CASSLLGKLFF.

The chain couples TRBV7-2 to TRBJ1-6; D unclear. The V gene lost 4 bases and the J gene lost 11 bases, with 12 bases spanning the gap. Germline CDR1 and CDR2: SGHTA and FQGNSA. The length of the CDR3 is 13 residues. The CDR3 DNA reads TGTGCCAGCAGCTGGCCGCGGGGTCCACCCCTCCACTTT. Translation: CASSWPRGPPLHF.

V usage is TRBV5-4 and J usage is TRBJ2-7; 7 nucleotides line up with TRBD1. The CDR3 length is 15 residues. CDR1 and CDR2 from the germline V gene are SGHNT and YYREEE (reference sequence). V gave up 3 bases and J gave up 0 bases; unmatched junction bases: 6. DNA for the CDR3: TGTGCCAGCAGCTCACGGACAGGAGACTCCTACGAGCAGTACTTC. This sequence encodes CASSSRTGDSYEQYF.

The V gene is TRBV21-1, the J gene TRBJ2-1. TRBV21-1 is termed a pseudogene. The CDR3 has 17 amino acids. This chain's CDR3 is CASSNRGSGDSYNEQFF. In DNA form, the CDR3 reads TGTGCCAGCAGCAACAGGGGGAGCGGGGACTCCTACAATGAGCAGTTCTTC.

The chain has TRBV28 and TRBJ2-1; 7 bases align to TRBD1. The V gene end was trimmed by 5 bases and the J gene end by 2 bases; junction bases not matched to a gene: 6. The CDR3 is made up of 15 amino acids. In germline, CDR1 is MDHEN, CDR2 SYDVKM. The DNA for the CDR3 is TGTGCCAGCAGTCCGGGACAGCACACCTACAATGAGCAGTTCTTC. Its translation: CASSPGQHTYNEQFF.

The rearrangement links TRBV28 to TRBJ2-7; a possible D gene is TRBD1 (5 bases). The germline V gene encodes CDR1 MDHEN and CDR2 SYDVKM. The CDR3 has 14 amino acids. Trimming shortened V by 8 bases and J by 2 bases, and 16 bases separated the two germline ends. The CDR3 DNA reads as TGTGCCAGCCGCTGGACAAAAGGGGCCTACGAGCAGTACTTC. Its protein is CASRWTKGAYEQYF.

The rearrangement uses TRBV28 and TRBJ2-7, with D possibly matching TRBD1 (6 bases). The germline V gene has CDR1 MDHEN and CDR2 SYDVKM. The length of the CDR3 is 16 residues. V gave up 3 bases and J gave up 2 bases, with 17 bases separating them. This chain's CDR3 is CASSFGLTGLPYEQYF. CDR3 DNA sequence: TGTGCCAGCAGTTTTGGGCTTACAGGGTTGCCCTACGAGCAGTACTTC.

V usage is TRBV4-3 and J usage is TRBJ2-7, with D possibly being TRBD2 (5 bases). The germline CDR1 and CDR2 sequences are LGHNA and YSLEER. The CDR3 is 13 amino acids. V lost 1 base and J 5 bases, leaving 9 bases between the germline ends. CDR3 region: CASSQVEGNEQYF. The DNA for the CDR3 is TGCGCCAGCAGCCAAGTTGAGGGTAACGAGCAGTACTTC.